This T cell receptor (beta chain) comes out of a study of blood T cell repertoires in COVID-19. Assay used: immunoSEQ multiplex PCR; TCRdb lists only in-frame clones, some missing. Among around 300,000 clones, approximately 88% were seen once, and the ten largest hold about 5%. All enrollees were roughly 18 to 95 years old and from about 25 US areas. Sequencing was done on a sample of PBMCs or T cells enriched from blood (not recorded which). The source of this sequence is a man aged 25 to 40 who had recovered from COVID-19.

This CDR3 reads CASSGSTSGGAETQYF. In DNA form, the CDR3 reads TGTGCCAGCAGTGGGTCCACTAGCGGGGGGGCGGAGACCCAGTACTTC. The rearrangement uses TRBV6-1 and TRBJ2-5; 13 bases align to TRBD2. The CDR3 length is 16 residues. CDR1 is MNHNS, CDR2 SASEGT, per germline. Trimming at V came to 4 bases and at J to 5 bases, leaving 7 bases not matched to a gene.